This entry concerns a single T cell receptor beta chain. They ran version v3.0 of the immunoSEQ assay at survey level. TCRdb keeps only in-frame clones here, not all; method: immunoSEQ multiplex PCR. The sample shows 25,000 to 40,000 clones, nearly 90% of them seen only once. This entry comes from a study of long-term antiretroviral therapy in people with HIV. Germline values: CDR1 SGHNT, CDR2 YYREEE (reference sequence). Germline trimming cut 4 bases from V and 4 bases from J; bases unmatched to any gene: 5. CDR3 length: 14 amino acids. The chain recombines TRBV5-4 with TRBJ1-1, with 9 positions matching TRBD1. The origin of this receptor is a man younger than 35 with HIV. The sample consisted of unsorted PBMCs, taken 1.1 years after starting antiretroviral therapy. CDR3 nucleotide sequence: TGTGCCAGCAGCCAGGGACAGGGAAGCACTGAAGCTTTCTTT. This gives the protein CASSQGQGSTEAFF.